This TCR beta chain derives from a study of blood T cell repertoires in COVID-19. Study-wide background: The United States, Italy and Spain supplied acute and convalescent COVID-19 samples. PBMCs, B-cell-depleted T cells, or T cells provided the cDNA or gDNA that made up the material.

The germline V gene has CDR1 SGHDT and CDR2 YYEEEE. J lost 1 base, V lost 4 bases, and 6 bases had no gene match. The CDR3 length is 16 residues. Sequenced by immunoSEQ multiplex PCR; TCRdb stores in-frame clones only, minus some. The table shows around 200,000 clones, with approximately 85% occurring only once. The chain has TRBV5-6 and TRBJ1-5; TRBD1 matches at 9 bases. Sequenced material: peripheral blood. The receptor comes from a man between 60 and 75 years old with acute or convalescent COVID-19. The CDR3 DNA reads TGTGCCAGCAGCCCCACAGGGGGCCGGAGCAATCAGCCCCAGCATTTT. As protein: CASSPTGGRSNQPQHF.